One sample yielded the 30 T cell receptor beta chains listed below, sequenced in a study of tumor and adjacent non-tumor tissue in lung cancer. TCRbeta libraries were built with three rounds of nested PCR, modified from ARM-PCR. TCRdb recomputed calls from the multiplex PCR reads with MiXCR, one row per CDR3 protein. The sample has over 100,000 distinct CDR3 sequences, about 63% seen once. The template was RNA from unsorted bulk tissue. More than 3 cm separated this lung sample from the edge of the tumor. The specimen sequenced was distant non-tumor lung tissue. These receptors came from a man in his sixties with non-small cell lung cancer.

This clonotype was seen many times. The chain joins TRBV14 to TRBJ2-7; 8 bases are shared with TRBD1. With V trimmed by 1 base and J by 0 bases, 2 bases remained unmatched. Per the germline V gene, CDR1 is SGHDN and CDR2 is FVKESK. The CDR3 length is 15 residues. Here the CDR3 reads CASSQVQGASYEQYF. CDR3 DNA: TGTGCCAGCAGCCAAGTTCAGGGGGCCTCCTACGAGCAGTACTTC.

Of note for this clonotype: This clone may be a read error of a much larger clone one base away. The V gene is TRBV20-1, the J gene TRBJ2-3; 9 positions match TRBD2. The CDR3 has 16 amino acids. Trimming cost V 5 bases and J 1 base; bases outside gene matches: 10. Germline V lookup: CDR1 DFQATT, CDR2 SNEGSKA (reference sequence). The DNA of the CDR3 is TGCAGTGCTTCCGGGACTAGCAGGATCCGCACAGATACGCAGTATTTT. Protein product: CSASGTSRIRTDTQYF.

As regards this clonotype: The junction shows a germline mismatch at one end, possibly a read error. The chain combines TRBV12-5 with TRBJ1-5, with D perhaps matching TRBD1 (5 bases). The CDR3 has 16 residues. Germline CDR1 is LGHNT and CDR2 is FRNRAP. The CDR3 bases are TGTGCTAATGGTTTGGGGGGGACGTATAGCAATCAGCCCCAGCATTTT. It yields the protein CANGLGGTYSNQPQHF.

In its sample, this clonotype was seen a few times. A much larger clone is a single base away; this may be a read error. The rearrangement uses TRBV6-5 and TRBJ2-7; a weak D match, TRBD2 (6 bases). V lost 2 bases and J lost 2, with 13 bases in between. CDR3 length equals 15 residues. Germline loops: CDR1 MNHEY, CDR2 SVGAGI. CDR3 sequence: CASSYASRGTYEQYF. The CDR3 DNA reads TGTGCCAGCAGTTACGCCTCGCGGGGAACCTACGAGCAGTACTTC.

As to this clonotype: A much larger clone lies a single base off, so this may be a read error. J is TRBJ2-3 and V is TRBV28, with D possibly matching TRBD2 (7 bases). The CDR3 runs to 17 residues. CDR1 and CDR2 (germline): MDHEN, SYDVKM. The CDR3 nucleotides read TGTGCCAGCAGTCCCATCTTGGGGGGGGCCGGCACAGTTACGCAGTATTTT. Encoded protein: CASSPILGGAGTVTQYF. The whole variable domain, remainder taken from reference TRBV28 and TRBJ2-3, is DVKVTQSSRYLVKRTGEKVFLECVQDMDHENMFWYRQDPGLGLRLIYFSYDVKMKEKGDIPEGYSVSREKKERFSLILESASTNQTSMYLCASSPILGGAGTVTQYFGPGTRLTVL.

Turning to this clonotype: Its ends do not fully match the called genes, so a read error is possible. The chain carries TRBV6-1 and TRBJ2-7, with 8 nucleotides matching TRBD1. This CDR3 has 15 residues. From germline, CDR1 is MNHNS and CDR2 SASEGT. The CDR3 DNA reads TGTGCCAGCAGTGGGGGACAGGTGAGATGCTACGAACAGTACTTC. It yields the protein CASSGGQVRCYEQYF.

On this clonotype itself: An end of the junction does not agree with germline; a read error may underlie this. The chain carries TRBV5-4 and TRBJ2-1; 8 nucleotides match TRBD2. CDR1 is SGHNT and CDR2 is YYREEE in the germline V gene (reference sequence). The CDR3 sequence is 15 residues long. The CDR3 DNA is TGTGTCAGCAGCTTGAATAGCGGGGTTCGCAATGAGCCGTTCTTC. Translating it yields CVSSLNSGVRNEPFF.

With regard to this clonotype: One end of the junction varies from germline; a read error may be responsible. The V and J genes are TRBV11-2 and TRBJ2-3; the match to TRBD1 covers 8 bases. This CDR3 spans 14 amino acids. Germline V gives CDR1 SGHAT, CDR2 FQNNGV. In DNA, the CDR3 is TGTGCCAGCAACAAAGGACAGGGTCCAGACACGCAGTATTTT. It yields the protein CASNKGQGPDTQYF.

This clonotype was observed at least ten times. The chain employs TRBV6-2 or TRBV6-3 and TRBJ2-2; 7 bases line up with TRBD1. This CDR3 spans 16 amino acids. Unmatched junction bases numbered 11, after V lost 7 bases and J lost 3 bases. Looked up from germline, CDR1 is MNHEY and CDR2 is SVGEGT. The CDR3 DNA reads TGTGCCAGCACCAAGATCCGGGACAGTTACACCGGGGAGCTGTTTTTT. This encodes CASTKIRDSYTGELFF.

In the case of this clonotype: No conserved phenylalanine or tryptophan ends this CDR3, so it is likely a read error. The rearrangement uses TRBV11-1 and TRBJ2-7, with 10 bases aligning to TRBD1. The length of the CDR3 is 15 residues. CDR1 is SGHAT and CDR2 is FQDESV in the germline V gene (reference sequence). The CDR3: CASSTAGQGRYEQYL. The CDR3 nucleotides are TGTGCTAGCAGCACCGCGGGACAGGGGCGTTACGAGCAGTACCTT.

The gene calls are TRBV4-3 and TRBJ1-4, with D possibly being TRBD1 (5 bases). CDR1 is LGHNA and CDR2 is YSLEER in the germline V gene. The CDR3 is made up of 15 amino acids. CDR3 protein: CASGQDSGGTEKLFF. DNA of the CDR3: TGCGCTAGCGGCCAAGATTCAGGCGGGACTGAAAAACTGTTTTTT.

A word on this clonotype: A much more abundant neighbour one base away suggests this may be a read error. V usage is TRBV20-1 and J usage is TRBJ2-3; D unresolved. The CDR3 runs to 13 residues. CDR1 is DFQATT, CDR2 SNEGSKA, per germline (reference sequence). V lost 5 bases and J lost 5, with 14 bases in between. The CDR3 DNA is TGCAGTGCTCCGTACGAGTCCATAGATACGCAGTATTTT. Translating gives CSAPYESIDTQYF.

To note about this clonotype: An end of the junction differs from the germline gene, which may be a read error. The chain recombines TRBV5-1 with TRBJ2-5, with TRBD2 matching 9 bases. CDR3 length: 16 residues. Germline CDR1 reads SGHRS; CDR2 reads YFSETQ. Here the CDR3 reads CASSLFSGGVQETQCF. DNA of the CDR3: TGCGCCAGCAGCTTGTTTAGCGGGGGAGTACAAGAGACCCAGTGCTTC.

A word on this clonotype: Sequence at one end of the junction differs from germline and may be a read error. The chain couples TRBV6-5 to TRBJ2-7, with 8 bases aligning to TRBD1. Germline CDR1 MNHEY, CDR2 SVGAGI. There are 15 residues in the CDR3. The CDR3 nucleotides read TGTGCCACCAGTGACCCGGGACAGGCAACATACGAGCAGTACTTC. Its protein product is CATSDPGQATYEQYF.

On this clonotype: Because it lacks the conserved phenylalanine or tryptophan at the end, this CDR3 is likely a read error. This chain joins TRBV11-2 and TRBJ2-7; D gene uncertain. The CDR3 has 14 amino acids. The germline V and J ends were trimmed by 7 bases and 2 bases, with 15 bases remaining between them. The germline CDR1 and CDR2 sequences are SGHAT and FQNNGV. The CDR3 DNA reads as TGTGCCAGCAACACTGGTACTCGCACCTACGAGCAGTACTCC. It codes for CASNTGTRTYEQYS.

The table lists this clonotype with a few counts. The chain couples TRBV5-1 to TRBJ2-1; 7 bases line up with TRBD1. Germline CDR1 reads SGHRS; CDR2 reads YFSETQ. CDR3 length: 16 amino acids. The V and J ends lost 4 bases and 5 bases, in that order; junction bases with no gene match: 12. CDR3 sequence: CASSPPKTGLNNEQFF. CDR3 bases: TGCGCCAGCAGCCCCCCCAAGACAGGGTTAAACAATGAGCAGTTCTTC.

The sample holds many counts of this clonotype. The chain has TRBV29-1 and TRBJ2-7; 7 nucleotides align to TRBD1. The germline V gene has CDR1 SQVTM and CDR2 ANQGSEA. The CDR3 runs 13 residues. Germline trimming cut 1 base from V and 5 bases from J; bases unmatched to any gene: 5. DNA of the CDR3: TGCAGCGTTGAAGGACAGGGCGGAAACGAGCAGTACTTC. It is translated as CSVEGQGGNEQYF.

V and J are TRBV12-3 or TRBV12-4 and TRBJ1-5; the D is unclear. Trimming stripped 1 base from V and 6 bases from J, with 7 bases between. The CDR3 is 13 residues long. CDR3 protein: CASSLEVCQPQHF. The CDR3 region has the DNA TGTGCCAGCAGTTTAGAGGTGTGTCAGCCCCAGCATTTT.

There are many counts of this clonotype. The gene calls are TRBV29-1 and TRBJ2-7; weak D call: TRBD2 (5 bases). The CDR3 covers 13 residues. Germline CDR1 is SQVTM and CDR2 is ANQGSEA. V lost 8 bases and J 6 bases, leaving 20 bases between the germline ends. In nucleotides, the CDR3 is TGCAGCCACTCCGAGGGCCTGGCCGCCGAGCAGTACTTC. Translating it yields CSHSEGLAAEQYF.

There are many counts of this clonotype. Mismatch with germline at one junction end may stem from a read error. The J gene is TRBJ1-6, the V gene TRBV11-2; D gene uncertain. Germline assignment: CDR1 SGHAT and CDR2 FQNNGV. This CDR3 spans 15 amino acids. This CDR3 is CASGLGPSYNSPLHF. The CDR3 region has the DNA TGTGCCAGCGGCTTAGGCCCCTCCTATAATTCACCCCTCCACTTT.

Worth noting for this clonotype: One end of the junction is discordant with germline, which a read error may explain. The chain combines TRBV4-3 with TRBJ2-2, with TRBD2 matching 11 bases. Looked up from germline, CDR1 is LGHNA and CDR2 is YSLEER. CDR3 length equals 19 residues. The CDR3 nucleotides read TGCGCCATCAGCCAAGTTGCCGGGACTAGCGGCACCAACACCGGTGAGCTGTTTTTT. Translating it yields CAISQVAGTSGTNTGELFF.

This rearrangement joins TRBV28 to TRBJ2-7; TRBD2 might be the D (6 bases). The CDR3 loop spans 16 amino acids. Per the germline V gene, CDR1 is MDHEN and CDR2 is SYDVKM. The germline V and J ends were trimmed by 5 bases and 10 bases, with 27 bases remaining between them. CDR3 protein: CASSLLGLARLGEQYF. Written as DNA, the CDR3 is TGTGCCAGCAGTCTATTGGGGCTAGCGCGGTTGGGCGAACAGTACTTC.

This clonotype was counted once. One end of the junction varies from germline; a read error may be responsible. This chain links TRBV6-1 with TRBJ2-1; 8 bases are a match to TRBD1. CDR3 length equals 14 residues. CDR1 is MNHNS and CDR2 is SASEGT in the germline V gene. The CDR3 loop reads CTSGEDRDYNEQFF. DNA of the CDR3: TGTACCAGCGGTGAGGACAGGGATTACAATGAGCAGTTCTTC.

Details on this clonotype: This likely comes from a read error, as the CDR3 has no conserved phenylalanine or tryptophan at its end. J is TRBJ1-6 and V is TRBV6-1, with D possibly matching TRBD1 (5 bases). The ends were cut back, 6 bases at V and 15 bases at J, with 21 bases in the middle. The CDR3 is 14 residues long. Germline lookup yields CDR1 MNHNS and CDR2 SASEGT. The CDR3 sequence: CASRRGFGEEVLHI. The DNA of the CDR3 is TGTGCCAGCAGAAGGGGATTCGGGGAAGAGGTCCTCCACATT.

The chain joins TRBV5-4 to TRBJ1-6; D unclear. Germline CDR1 reads SGHNT; CDR2 reads YYREEE (reference sequence). This CDR3 is built from 15 residues. The chain's CDR3 is CTSSLDRTNNSPLHF. CDR3 sequence (DNA): TGTACTAGCAGCTTGGACCGTACTAATAATTCACCCCTCCACTTT.

The sample holds many counts of this clonotype. CDR3 residues: CASSEEREQFF. In DNA form, the CDR3 reads TGTGCCAGCAGTGAAGAGCGGGAGCAGTTCTTC. The chain recombines TRBV28 with TRBJ2-1, with D possibly being TRBD2 (5 bases). The V end was cut by 5 bases, the J end by 10 bases, with 9 bases between. The length of the CDR3 is 11 residues. The germline CDR1 and CDR2 sequences are MDHEN and SYDVKM.

The rearrangement joins TRBV11-2 to TRBJ2-3; 11 positions agree with TRBD1. This CDR3 is built from 17 residues. Germline loops: CDR1 SGHAT, CDR2 FQNNGV. The junction had 12 bases not matched to a gene; V was cut back by 5 bases and J by 5 bases. CDR3 in DNA: TGTGCCAGCAGCACAATAAGGACAGGGGGCGCAGTAGATACGCAGTATTTT. Translated, it gives CASSTIRTGGAVDTQYF.

This clonotype was seen at least ten times. The chain joins TRBV12-3 or TRBV12-4 to TRBJ1-2; TRBD1 matches 8 bases. With V trimmed by 3 bases and J by 4 bases, 13 bases remained unmatched. The CDR3 length is 17 residues. DNA of the CDR3: TGTGCCAGCAGTTTTGAGGCAGGGGGCGCTTACGGCTATGGCTACACCTTC. Its protein product is CASSFEAGGAYGYGYTF.

This clonotype was seen a few times. It may be a read error: a sequence one base away is much more abundant. This chain joins TRBV5-4 and TRBJ2-2; a possible D gene is TRBD2 (6 bases). The V and J ends lost 4 bases and 2 bases respectively, with 9 bases between them. In germline, CDR1 is SGHNT, CDR2 YYREEE (reference sequence). The CDR3 loop spans 14 amino acids. CDR3: CASSAGTNTGELFF. CDR3 in DNA: TGTGCCAGCAGCGCCGGGACTAACACCGGGGAGCTGTTTTTT. The full variable domain, in which reference TRBV5-4 and TRBJ2-2 provide the parts outside the CDR3, is ETGVTQSPTHLIKTRGQQVTLRCSSQSGHNTVSWYQQALGQGPQFIFQYYREEENGRGNFPPRFSGLQFPNYSSELNVNALELDDSALYLCASSAGTNTGELFFGEGSRLTVL.

This clonotype was detected once. Compared with germline, one end of the junction differs, possibly owing to a read error. The rearrangement joins TRBV6-6 to TRBJ2-7, with D hard to call. Germline V gives CDR1 MNHNY, CDR2 SVGAGI (reference sequence). This CDR3 spans 13 amino acids. The CDR3 is CATSYTDSYEQYF. The CDR3 bases are TGTGCCACCAGTTACACCGACTCCTACGAGCAGTACTTC.